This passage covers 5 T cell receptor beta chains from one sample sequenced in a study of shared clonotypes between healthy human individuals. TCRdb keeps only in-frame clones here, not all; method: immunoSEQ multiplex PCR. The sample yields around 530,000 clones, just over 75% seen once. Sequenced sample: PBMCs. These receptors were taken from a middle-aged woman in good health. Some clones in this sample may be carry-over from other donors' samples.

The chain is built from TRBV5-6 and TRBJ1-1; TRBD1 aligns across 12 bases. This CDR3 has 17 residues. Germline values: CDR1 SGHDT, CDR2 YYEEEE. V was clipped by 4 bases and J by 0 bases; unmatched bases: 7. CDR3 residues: CASSLGTGGLMNTEAFF. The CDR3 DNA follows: TGTGCCAGCAGCCTAGGGACAGGGGGCTTGATGAACACTGAAGCTTTCTTT.

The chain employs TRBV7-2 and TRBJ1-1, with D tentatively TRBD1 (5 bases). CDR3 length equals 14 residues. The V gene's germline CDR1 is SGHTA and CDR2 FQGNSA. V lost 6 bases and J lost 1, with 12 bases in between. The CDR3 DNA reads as TGTGCCAGCAGTCGGGTGGGGGGGAACACTGAAGCTTTCTTT. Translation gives CASSRVGGNTEAFF.

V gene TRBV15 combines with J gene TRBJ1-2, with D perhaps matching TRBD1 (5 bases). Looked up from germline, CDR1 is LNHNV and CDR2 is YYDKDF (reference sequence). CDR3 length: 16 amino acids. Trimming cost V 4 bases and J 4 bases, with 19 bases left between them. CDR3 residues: CATSTGRAGEVYGYTF. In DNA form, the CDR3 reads TGTGCCACCAGCACGGGGCGTGCGGGAGAGGTCTATGGCTACACCTTC.

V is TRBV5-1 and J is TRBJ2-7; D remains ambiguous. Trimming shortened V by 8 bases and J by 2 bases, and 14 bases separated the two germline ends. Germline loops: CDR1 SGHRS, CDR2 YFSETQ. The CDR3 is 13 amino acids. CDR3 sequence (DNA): TGCGCCAGTTTGGCGGAGATCCCCTACGAGCAGTACTTC. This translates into CASLAEIPYEQYF.

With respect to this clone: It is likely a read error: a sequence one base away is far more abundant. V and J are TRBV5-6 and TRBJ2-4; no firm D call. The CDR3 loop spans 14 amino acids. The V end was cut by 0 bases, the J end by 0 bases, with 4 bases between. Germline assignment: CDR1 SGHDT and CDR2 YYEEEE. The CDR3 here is CASSLVIAKNIQYF. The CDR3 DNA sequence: TGTGCCAGCAGCTTGGTTATAGCCAAAAACATTCAGTACTTC.